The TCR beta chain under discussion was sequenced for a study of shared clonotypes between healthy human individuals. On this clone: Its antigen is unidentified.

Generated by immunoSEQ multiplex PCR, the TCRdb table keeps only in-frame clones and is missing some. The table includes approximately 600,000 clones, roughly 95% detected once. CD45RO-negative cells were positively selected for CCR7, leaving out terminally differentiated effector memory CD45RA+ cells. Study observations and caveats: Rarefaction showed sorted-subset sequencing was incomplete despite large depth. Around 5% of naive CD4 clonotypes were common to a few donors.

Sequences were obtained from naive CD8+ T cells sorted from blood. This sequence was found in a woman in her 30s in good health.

CDR3 sequence reads: CASSLSTRGAGELFF. CDR3 nucleotide sequence: TGTGCCAGCAGTTTATCGACCCGCGGGGCGGGGGAGCTGTTTTTT. The V call is TRBV27, the J call TRBJ2-2, with D maybe TRBD2 (6 bases). The CDR3 is 15 amino acids. Trimming stripped 0 bases from V and 8 bases from J, with 13 bases between. In germline, CDR1 is MNHEY, CDR2 SMNVEV (reference sequence).